These 18 T cell receptor beta chains came from one sample sequenced in a study of blood T cell repertoires in COVID-19. Sequencing used immunoSEQ multiplex PCR; TCRdb keeps in-frame clones, though not all of them. The repertoire has about 440,000 clones, 88% of them found once; the top ten carry 10% to 15%. The sample consisted of peripheral blood. The receptor source for this set is a woman in her forties or fifties with COVID-19, enrolled during active disease.

The genes are TRBV10-2 and TRBJ2-1; 7 bases line up with TRBD2. Germline V gives CDR1 WSHSY, CDR2 SAAADI. The CDR3 has 13 amino acids. V shed 7 bases, J shed 8 bases, and the junction held 8 bases outside the gene matches. The CDR3 loop reads CASTSGAPHEQFF. CDR3 nucleotide sequence: TGCGCCAGCACAAGCGGGGCCCCCCATGAGCAGTTCTTC.

This clone has a single count. The chain joins TRBV12-5 to TRBJ2-2, with D maybe TRBD1 (5 bases). This CDR3 is built from 14 residues. The V gene lost 7 bases and the J gene lost 4 bases, with 13 bases spanning the gap. The germline V gene has CDR1 LGHNT and CDR2 FRNRAP. CDR3 region: CASDSRVGTGELFF. CDR3 DNA sequence: TGTGCTAGTGACTCCAGGGTAGGCACCGGGGAGCTGTTTTTT.

The chain recombines TRBV21-1 with TRBJ1-5; the table names TRBD1, a call not compared with the DNA. TRBV21-1 is a recognized pseudogene. The CDR3 extends over 15 amino acids. This CDR3 reads CASSNWQNSNQPQHF. In DNA, the CDR3 is TGTGCCAGCAGCAATTGGCAGAATAGCAATCAGCCCCAGCATTTT.

The count of this clone is one. The chain links TRBV2 to TRBJ1-1, with TRBD1 as a possible D gene (5 bases). This CDR3 region has 11 residues. Germline CDR1 reads SNHLY; CDR2 reads FYNNEI. The V end was cut by 9 bases, the J end by 6 bases, with 11 bases between. The CDR3 DNA is TGTGCCAGGGGGCGAAGGGCTGAAGCTTTCTTT. Its translation is CARGRRAEAFF.

This chain joins TRBV5-6 and TRBJ2-1; 7 bases line up with TRBD1. The V segment lost 1 base and the J segment 0 bases; nucleotides outside the gene matches: 4. The CDR3 sequence is 16 residues long. The germline gives CDR1 SGHDT, CDR2 YYEEEE. Here the CDR3 DNA reads TGTGCCAGCAGCTTGCTTGGGACAGCCTCCTACAATGAGCAGTTCTTC. This encodes CASSLLGTASYNEQFF.

The J gene is TRBJ1-2, the V gene TRBV18; 9 positions agree with TRBD1. Trimming removed 1 base from V and 8 bases from J; junction bases left unmatched: 11. The CDR3 length is 16 residues. Germline V gene sequence: CDR1 KGHSH, CDR2 LQKENI. DNA for the CDR3: TGTGCCAGCTCACCACTCCAGGGAACAGGGGGCGTAGGCTACACCTTC. Amino acids: CASSPLQGTGGVGYTF. The whole variable domain, filled in from reference TRBV18 and TRBJ1-2, reads NAGVMQNPRHLVRRRGQEARLRCSPMKGHSHVYWYRQLPEEGLKFMVYLQKENIIDESGMPKERFSAEFPKEGPSILRIQQVVRGDSAAYFCASSPLQGTGGVGYTFGSGTRLTVV.

This sequence joins TRBV4-1 and TRBJ2-1, with 8 bases matching TRBD2. The CDR3 length is 15 residues. Germline CDR1 MGHRA, CDR2 YSYEKL. The ends lost 0 bases at V and 5 bases at J; junction bases unmatched: 3. The DNA for the CDR3 is TGCGCCAGCAGCCAAGAAAGGACTAGCCACAATGAGCAGTTCTTC. Protein sequence: CASSQERTSHNEQFF.

This chain links TRBV3-1 (or the pseudogene TRBV3-2) with TRBJ2-2, with 9 bases lining up with TRBD2. Germline lookup yields CDR1 LGHDT and CDR2 YNNKEL (reference sequence). The CDR3 covers 18 residues. V lost 2 bases, J lost 1 base, and 8 bases stayed unmatched. CDR3 DNA sequence: TGTGCCAGCAGCCAACCCCTGGAACTAGCGGGGAACACCGGGGAGCTGTTTTTT. As protein: CASSQPLELAGNTGELFF.

The gene calls are TRBV11-2 and TRBJ2-1, with D maybe TRBD2 (6 bases). V shed 7 bases and J shed 9 bases, with 19 bases lying between them. This CDR3 has 14 residues. The germline gives CDR1 SGHAT, CDR2 FQNNGV. CDR3 amino acids: CASTTRDFFGEQFF. The CDR3 nucleotides are TGTGCCAGCACCACAAGGGACTTTTTCGGTGAGCAGTTCTTC.

V gene TRBV11-2 combines with J gene TRBJ2-7, with a weak D call TRBD2 (6 bases). The CDR3 length is 12 residues. CDR1 SGHAT and CDR2 FQNNGV come from the germline V gene. Trimming cost V 5 bases and J 5 bases, with 10 bases left between them. As DNA, the CDR3 is TGTGCCAGCAGCCCCCGCGGGGACGAGCAGTACTTC. Encoded protein: CASSPRGDEQYF. Complete variable domain (other parts from reference TRBV11-2 and TRBJ2-7): EAGVAQSPRYKIIEKRQSVAFWCNPISGHATLYWYQQILGQGPKLLIQFQNNGVVDDSQLPKDRFSAERLKGVDSTLKIQPAKLEDSAVYLCASSPRGDEQYFGPGTRLTVT.

The rearrangement uses TRBV28 and TRBJ1-5; D remains ambiguous. Germline lookup yields CDR1 MDHEN and CDR2 SYDVKM. The CDR3 spans 14 residues. V dropped 2 bases and J dropped 10 bases, with 15 bases sitting between them. The CDR3: CASSLIGSQNPQHF. The CDR3 region has the DNA TGTGCCAGCAGTTTAATCGGGAGCCAAAATCCCCAGCATTTT.

V gene TRBV6-5 combines with J gene TRBJ2-2, with 9 nucleotides matching TRBD1. This CDR3 is built from 14 residues. J was trimmed by 7 bases and V by 6 bases; bases with no gene match: 6. The germline CDR1 and CDR2 sequences are MNHEY and SVGAGI. CDR3 sequence: CASSWGQGGGELFF. CDR3 in DNA: TGTGCCAGCAGCTGGGGACAGGGCGGCGGGGAGCTGTTTTTT.

The table lists this clone with a count of one. V usage is TRBV4-1 and J usage is TRBJ1-2; no clear D gene. Germline V lookup: CDR1 MGHRA, CDR2 YSYEKL. The CDR3 runs to 15 residues. The germline V and J ends were trimmed by 0 bases and 0 bases, with 8 bases remaining between them. CDR3 in amino acids: CASSQDAATNYGYTF. The DNA for the CDR3 is TGCGCCAGCAGCCAAGATGCCGCTACTAACTATGGCTACACCTTC.

This clone was seen a handful of times. This sample also contains other DNA sequences that code for the same CDR3. The chain combines TRBV18 with TRBJ1-1, with D hard to call. This CDR3 has 13 amino acids. From germline, CDR1 is KGHSH and CDR2 LQKENI. Trimming pared 3 bases from V and 3 bases from J, leaving 8 bases between. The CDR3 region is CASSPGRDTEAFF. In DNA form, the CDR3 reads TGTGCCAGCTCACCGGGTCGGGACACTGAAGCTTTCTTT. Supplemented by reference TRBV18 and TRBJ1-1, the full variable domain reads NAGVMQNPRHLVRRRGQEARLRCSPMKGHSHVYWYRQLPEEGLKFMVYLQKENIIDESGMPKERFSAEFPKEGPSILRIQQVVRGDSAAYFCASSPGRDTEAFFGQGTRLTVV.

This chain joins TRBV28 and TRBJ2-5, with 7 nucleotides matching TRBD1. In germline, CDR1 is MDHEN, CDR2 SYDVKM. The CDR3 consists of 13 residues. Trimming removed 9 bases from V and 5 bases from J; junction bases left unmatched: 9. CDR3 DNA sequence: TGTGCCAGTGGACAGGCGTCAAGGGAGACCCAGTACTTC. Amino acid sequence: CASGQASRETQYF.

The chain recombines TRBV11-2 with TRBJ2-7; tentatively, D is TRBD1 (7 bases). Between the trimmed V and J ends, which lost 3 bases and 3 bases, there was a span of 12 bases. CDR1 and CDR2 (germline): SGHAT, FQNNGV. This CDR3 has 14 amino acids. The CDR3 region has the DNA TGTGCCAGCAGCTTGCAGGGGGGAATCTACGAGCAGTACTTC. It specifies CASSLQGGIYEQYF.

The chain couples TRBV18 to TRBJ1-2; D is perhaps TRBD1 (5 bases). There are 13 residues in the CDR3. Per germline, CDR1 KGHSH and CDR2 LQKENI. The V end lost 4 bases, the J end lost 3 bases, and 9 bases lay between the germline ends. In nucleotides, the CDR3 is TGTGCCAGCTCACTTGGCAGGGACTATGGCTACACCTTC. Encoded protein: CASSLGRDYGYTF.

The table lists this clone with a few counts. This chain joins TRBV5-1 and TRBJ1-2, with 8 bases that match TRBD1. The CDR3 contains 15 residues. Germline CDR1 is SGHRS and CDR2 is YFSETQ. The trim removed 8 bases at V and 4 bases at J, leaving 13 bases unmatched. CDR3 sequence reads: CASREGDRFSYGYTF. Here the CDR3 DNA reads TGCGCCAGTAGAGAAGGGGACAGGTTCTCCTATGGCTACACCTTC.